Listed here is a single TCR beta chain. The data were obtained in a study of technical replicates of blood from a few donors. Germline CDR1 LNHDA, CDR2 SQIVND (reference sequence). The CDR3 is 13 residues long. Trimming removed 9 bases from V and 5 bases from J; junction bases left unmatched: 4. Only in-frame clones appear in the TCRdb table, and some are missing; sequencing was by immunoSEQ multiplex PCR. The sample records some 11,000 clones, roughly 92% being singletons. This chain links TRBV19 with TRBJ2-1; 10 positions agree with TRBD1. The source is a human donor in good health. The source material was PBMCs. CDR3 residues: CASRTGGNNEQFF. In DNA, the CDR3 is TGTGCCAGCCGGACAGGGGGTAACAATGAGCAGTTCTTC.